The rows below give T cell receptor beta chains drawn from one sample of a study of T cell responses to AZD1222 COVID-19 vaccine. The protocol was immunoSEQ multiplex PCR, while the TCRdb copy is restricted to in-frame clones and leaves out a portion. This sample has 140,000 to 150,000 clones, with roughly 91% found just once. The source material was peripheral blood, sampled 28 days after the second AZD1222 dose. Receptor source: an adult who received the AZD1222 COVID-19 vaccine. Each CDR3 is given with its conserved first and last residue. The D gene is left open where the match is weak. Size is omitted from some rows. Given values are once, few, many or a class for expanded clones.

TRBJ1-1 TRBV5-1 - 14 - CASSDPSARTEAFF TGCGCCAGCAGCGACCCGTCCGCCAGAACTGAAGCTTTCTTT
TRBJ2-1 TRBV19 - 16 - CASSNPRTSSYNEQFF TGTGCCAGTAGCAATCCCAGGACGAGCTCCTACAATGAGCAGTTCTTC
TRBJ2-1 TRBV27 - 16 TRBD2 CASSFPFGGSLNEQFF TGTGCCAGCAGTTTCCCCTTTGGCGGGAGTCTGAATGAGCAGTTCTTC
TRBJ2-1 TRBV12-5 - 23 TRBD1 CASGLSLRGIDRGALSSYNEQFF TGTGCTAGTGGTTTGTCGTTGAGAGGGATAGACAGGGGGGCCCTCAGCTCCTACAATGAGCAGTTCTTC
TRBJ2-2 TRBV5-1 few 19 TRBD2 CASSLDGTSAQLGTGELFF TGCGCCAGCAGCTTGGACGGGACTAGCGCCCAACTGGGAACCGGGGAGCTGTTTTTT
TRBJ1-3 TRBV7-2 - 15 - CASSLVTGAGNTIYF TGTGCCAGCAGCTTAGTGACAGGCGCTGGAAACACCATATATTTT
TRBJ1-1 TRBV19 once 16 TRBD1 CASSIMGQALNTEAFF TGTGCCAGTAGTATAATGGGACAGGCCTTGAACACTGAAGCTTTCTTT
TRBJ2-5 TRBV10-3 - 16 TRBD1 CAISDPRTGGLETQYF TGTGCCATCAGTGACCCCAGGACAGGGGGCTTGGAGACCCAGTACTTC
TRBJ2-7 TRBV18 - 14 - CASSAKTGIYEQYF TGTGCCAGCTCAGCAAAAACAGGGATCTACGAGCAGTACTTC
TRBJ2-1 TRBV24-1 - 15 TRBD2 CATSDPSGGAHEQFF TGTGCCACCAGTGACCCGAGCGGGGGGGCCCATGAGCAGTTCTTC
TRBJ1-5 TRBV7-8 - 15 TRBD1 CASSWTGGIDQPQHF TGTGCCAGCAGTTGGACAGGGGGGATAGATCAGCCCCAGCATTTT
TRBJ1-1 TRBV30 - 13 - CAWSVSENTEAFF TGTGCCTGGAGTGTCTCTGAGAACACTGAAGCTTTCTTT
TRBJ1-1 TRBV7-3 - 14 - CASSAGAENTEAFF TGTGCCAGCAGCGCAGGGGCAGAGAACACTGAAGCTTTCTTT
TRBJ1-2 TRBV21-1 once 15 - CASSKCNRGNYGYTF TGTGCCAGCAGCAAATGTAACAGGGGAAACTATGGCTACACCTTC
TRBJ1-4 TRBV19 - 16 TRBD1 CASSTTGTVTNEKLFF TGTGCCAGTAGTACCACCGGGACAGTAACTAATGAAAAACTGTTTTTT
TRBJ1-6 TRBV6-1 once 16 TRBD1 CASNEGADRSASPLHF TGTGCCAGCAATGAGGGGGCAGACAGAAGTGCGTCACCCCTCCACTTT
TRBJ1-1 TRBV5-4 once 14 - CASSPWGGATEAFF TGTGCCAGCAGCCCCTGGGGAGGGGCTACTGAAGCTTTCTTT
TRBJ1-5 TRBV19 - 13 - CASSHRESQPQHF TGTGCCAGTAGTCACAGGGAGAGTCAGCCCCAGCATTTT
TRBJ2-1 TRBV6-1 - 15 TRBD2 CASSESGVSYNEQFF TGTGCCAGCAGTGAAAGCGGGGTCTCCTACAATGAGCAGTTCTTC
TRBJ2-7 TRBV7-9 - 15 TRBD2 CASSPTGAGTYEQYF TGTGCCAGCAGCCCGACTGGAGCGGGGACCTACGAGCAGTACTTC
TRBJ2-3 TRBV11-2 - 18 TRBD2 CASSHPFRGLAGTDTQYF TGTGCCAGCAGCCACCCTTTCAGGGGACTAGCGGGAACAGATACGCAGTATTTT
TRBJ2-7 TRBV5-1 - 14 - CASSLPSSSYEQYF TGCGCCAGCAGCTTGCCCTCCAGCTCCTACGAGCAGTACTTC
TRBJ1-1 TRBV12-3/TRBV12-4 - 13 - CASSAGTNRGAFF TGTGCCAGCAGCGCTGGGACTAACCGTGGGGCTTTCTTT
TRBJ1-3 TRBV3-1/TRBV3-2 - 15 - CASSHGTRSGNTIYF TGTGCCAGCAGCCATGGCACAAGGTCTGGAAACACCATATATTTT
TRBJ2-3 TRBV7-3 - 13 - CASSFTASDTQYF TGTGCCAGCAGCTTCACAGCGTCAGATACGCAGTATTTT
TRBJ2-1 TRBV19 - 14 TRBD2 CASNKRERRNEQFF TGTGCCAGTAATAAGCGGGAGAGGAGGAATGAGCAGTTCTTC
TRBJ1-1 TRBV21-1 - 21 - CASSNVRGQGVLWCRDTEAFF TGTGCCAGCAGCAACGTTAGAGGACAGGGGGTTTTATGGTGTAGGGACACTGAAGCTTTCTTT
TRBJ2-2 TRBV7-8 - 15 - CASSSDVWHTGELFF TGTGCCAGCAGCTCGGACGTCTGGCATACCGGGGAGCTGTTTTTT
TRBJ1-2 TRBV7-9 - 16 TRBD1 CASSLGPGQGADGYTF TGTGCCAGCAGCTTAGGACCGGGACAGGGGGCGGATGGCTACACCTTC
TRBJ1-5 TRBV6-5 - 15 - CASSITWWSNQPQHF TGTGCCAGCAGTATAACCTGGTGGAGCAATCAGCCCCAGCATTTT
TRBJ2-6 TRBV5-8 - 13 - CASSLDPGNVLTF TGTGCCAGCAGCTTGGACCCTGGAAACGTCCTGACTTTC
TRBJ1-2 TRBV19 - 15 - CASSPTRQEVGGYTF TGTGCCAGTAGCCCCACCAGGCAGGAGGTAGGGGGCTACACCTTC
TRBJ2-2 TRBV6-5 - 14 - CASSSPGLTGELFF TGTGCCAGCAGTTCGCCAGGTCTCACCGGGGAGCTGTTTTTT
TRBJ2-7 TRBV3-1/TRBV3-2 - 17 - CASSKRVPLALSYEQYF TGTGCCAGCAGCAAACGGGTTCCACTTGCCCTCTCCTACGAGCAGTACTTC
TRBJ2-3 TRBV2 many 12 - CASGPSGDTQYF TGTGCCAGCGGGCCATCCGGAGATACGCAGTATTTT
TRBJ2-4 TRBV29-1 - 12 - CSASEDQNIQYF TGCAGCGCCTCGGAGGATCAAAACATTCAGTACTTC
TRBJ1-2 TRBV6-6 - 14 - CASSRQSTNYGYTF TGTGCCAGCAGCCGACAGTCAACAAACTATGGCTACACCTTC
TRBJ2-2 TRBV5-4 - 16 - CASMETINANTGELFF TGTGCCAGCATGGAAACTATAAACGCGAACACCGGGGAGCTGTTTTTT
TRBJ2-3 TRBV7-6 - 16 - CASSLIFRQNTDTQYF TGTGCCAGCAGCTTAATCTTTCGTCAGAACACAGATACGCAGTATTTT
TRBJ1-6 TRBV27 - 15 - CASGRARSYNSPLHF TGTGCCAGCGGAAGGGCGCGCTCCTATAATTCACCCCTCCACTTT
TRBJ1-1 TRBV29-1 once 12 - CSVRQPGTEAFF TGCAGCGTTCGACAGCCGGGCACTGAAGCTTTCTTT
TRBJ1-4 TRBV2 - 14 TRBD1 CASSGGQGGEELFF TGTGCCAGCAGTGGGGGACAGGGCGGGGAGGAACTGTTTTTT
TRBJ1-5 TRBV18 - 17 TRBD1 CASSSNRGLNSNQPQHF TGTGCCAGCTCATCGAACAGGGGGCTAAACAGCAATCAGCCCCAGCATTTT
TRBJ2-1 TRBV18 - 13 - CASSPISYNEQFF TGTGCCAGCTCACCAATATCCTACAATGAGCAGTTCTTC
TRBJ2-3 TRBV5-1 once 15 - CASSLGGGATDTQYF TGCGCCAGCAGCTTGGGTGGCGGAGCCACAGATACGCAGTATTTT
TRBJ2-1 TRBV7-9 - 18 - CASSPTTRLQPSYNEQFF TGTGCCAGCAGCCCTACCACGCGACTACAACCCTCCTACAATGAGCAGTTCTTC
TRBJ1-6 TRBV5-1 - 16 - CASSSRQSSYNSPLHF TGCGCCAGCAGCTCGCGACAAAGCTCCTATAATTCACCCCTCCACTTT
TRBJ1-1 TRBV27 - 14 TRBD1 CASSRGQELSEAFF TGTGCCAGCAGCCGCGGACAGGAATTATCTGAAGCTTTCTTT
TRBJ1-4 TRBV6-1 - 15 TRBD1 CASSEPGQHNEKLFF TGTGCCAGCAGTGAGCCGGGACAGCACAATGAAAAACTGTTTTTT
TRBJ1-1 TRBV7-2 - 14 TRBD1 CASSSDRGATEAFF TGTGCCAGCAGCTCGGACAGGGGGGCGACTGAAGCTTTCTTT
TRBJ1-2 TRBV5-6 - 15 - CASSLPGRENEGYTF TGTGCCAGCAGCTTGCCGGGCAGGGAAAATGAGGGCTACACCTTC
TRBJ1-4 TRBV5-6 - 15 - CASSSSMGAGEKLFF TGTGCCAGCAGCTCCTCGATGGGGGCAGGTGAAAAACTGTTTTTT
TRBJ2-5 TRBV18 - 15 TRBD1 CASSPGTGAQETQYF TGTGCCAGCTCACCGGGGACAGGGGCCCAAGAGACCCAGTACTTC
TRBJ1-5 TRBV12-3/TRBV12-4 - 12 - CASSLAWQPQHF TGTGCCAGCAGTTTAGCGTGGCAGCCCCAGCATTTT
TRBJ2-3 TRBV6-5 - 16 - CASSYSSWASTDTQYF TGTGCCAGCAGTTACTCGTCATGGGCTAGCACAGATACGCAGTATTTT